These T cell receptor beta chains were read from a single sample in a study of T cells after yellow fever vaccination. TCRdb itself ran the 5' RACE reads through MiXCR, one entry per CDR3 protein. Of about 200,000 distinct CDR3 sequences in the sample, 3% to 3.5% are singletons; the top ten hold about 3.3%. Material: CD4+ T cells sorted from PBMCs, obtained 10 days after the yellow fever booster vaccination. The receptors were sampled from a man younger than 35 who received the YFV17D yellow fever vaccine. Each CDR3 is given with its conserved first and last residue. Fields, in order: D gene, J gene, V gene, CDR3 length, clone size, CDR3 DNA, CDR3 protein. D genes are given only for firm matches. For some rows the clone size is stated as once, few or many, or as a class when expanded; others skip it.

d_call: TRBD1; j_call: TRBJ1-2; v_call: TRBV5-1; cdr3_length: 15; clone_size: .; cdr3_nt: TGCGCCAGCAGGGAATCCGGGACAGGCGCATTGGGCTACACCTTC; cdr3_aa: CASRESGTGALGYTF
d_call: .; j_call: TRBJ2-1; v_call: TRBV24-1; cdr3_length: 14; clone_size: .; cdr3_nt: TGTGCCACCAGTGATAGTCAGAAATACAATGAGCAGTTCTTC; cdr3_aa: CATSDSQKYNEQFF
d_call: TRBD1; j_call: TRBJ1-3; v_call: TRBV10-3; cdr3_length: 15; clone_size: many; cdr3_nt: TGTGCCTCCCAGGGGGGGGCTAATCCTGGAAACACCATATATTTT; cdr3_aa: CASQGGANPGNTIYF
d_call: TRBD1; j_call: TRBJ1-2; v_call: TRBV7-2; cdr3_length: 15; clone_size: many; cdr3_nt: TGTGCCAGCAGCCAAGGACAGGGCACTTACTATGGCTACACCTTC; cdr3_aa: CASSQGQGTYYGYTF
d_call: TRBD1; j_call: TRBJ2-2; v_call: TRBV5-4; cdr3_length: 16; clone_size: .; cdr3_nt: TGTGCCAGCAGCGTCGGACAGGGGGGATACACCGGGGAGCTGTTTTTT; cdr3_aa: CASSVGQGGYTGELFF
d_call: TRBD1; j_call: TRBJ2-7; v_call: TRBV24-1; cdr3_length: 17; clone_size: many; cdr3_nt: TGTGCCACCAGTGATTTGTTGACAGGGACAAGGGTCTACGAGCAGTACTTC; cdr3_aa: CATSDLLTGTRVYEQYF
d_call: .; j_call: TRBJ2-3; v_call: TRBV6-5; cdr3_length: 13; clone_size: .; cdr3_nt: TGTGCCAGCCTAAGCCCGGGCGCAGATACGCAGTATTTT; cdr3_aa: CASLSPGADTQYF
d_call: TRBD1; j_call: TRBJ1-5; v_call: TRBV20-1; cdr3_length: 13; clone_size: many; cdr3_nt: TGCAGTGCTAGGGGACAGCTTAATCAGCCCCAGCATTTT; cdr3_aa: CSARGQLNQPQHF
d_call: TRBD1; j_call: TRBJ1-1; v_call: TRBV7-9; cdr3_length: 15; clone_size: few; cdr3_nt: TGTGCCAGCAGCCAGGGGGGGGGTTGGGACACTGAAGCTTTCTTT; cdr3_aa: CASSQGGGWDTEAFF
d_call: .; j_call: TRBJ2-1; v_call: TRBV19; cdr3_length: 16; clone_size: few; cdr3_nt: TGTGCCAGTAGTAACCTTGGCCTAGCGAACTACAATGAGCAGTTCTTC; cdr3_aa: CASSNLGLANYNEQFF
d_call: TRBD1; j_call: TRBJ2-7; v_call: TRBV12-3/TRBV12-4; cdr3_length: 14; clone_size: .; cdr3_nt: TGTGCCAGCGGTCGGGACAGTTTATCATACGAGCAGTACTTC; cdr3_aa: CASGRDSLSYEQYF
d_call: .; j_call: TRBJ1-2; v_call: TRBV6-5; cdr3_length: 13; clone_size: many; cdr3_nt: TGTGCCAGCAGTCCCCTCCGAATGGATGGCTACACCTTC; cdr3_aa: CASSPLRMDGYTF
d_call: .; j_call: TRBJ2-2; v_call: TRBV7-7; cdr3_length: 16; clone_size: many; cdr3_nt: TGTGCCAGCAGCTCTTCAGGGGAGGTTGGCACCGGGGAGCTGTTTTTT; cdr3_aa: CASSSSGEVGTGELFF
d_call: .; j_call: TRBJ2-3; v_call: TRBV10-3; cdr3_length: 13; clone_size: few; cdr3_nt: TGTGCCAACTCGCCTCGTGTTACAGATACGCAGTATTTT; cdr3_aa: CANSPRVTDTQYF
d_call: .; j_call: TRBJ2-4; v_call: TRBV20-1; cdr3_length: 13; clone_size: .; cdr3_nt: TGCAGTGCTAGCACGGGGGCCAAAAACATTCAGTACTTC; cdr3_aa: CSASTGAKNIQYF
d_call: .; j_call: TRBJ2-1; v_call: TRBV5-1; cdr3_length: 14; clone_size: many; cdr3_nt: TGCGCCAGCAGCTTGATCGAGGGGGGCAATGAGCAGTTCTTC; cdr3_aa: CASSLIEGGNEQFF
d_call: .; j_call: TRBJ2-3; v_call: TRBV20-1; cdr3_length: 13; clone_size: few; cdr3_nt: TGCAGTGCTAGAGATTGGGGGGCAGATACGCAGTATTTT; cdr3_aa: CSARDWGADTQYF
d_call: .; j_call: TRBJ1-5; v_call: TRBV6-6; cdr3_length: 15; clone_size: many; cdr3_nt: TGTGCCAGCAGTCGAAAAGGGGATAGCAATCAGCCCCAGCATTTT; cdr3_aa: CASSRKGDSNQPQHF
d_call: .; j_call: TRBJ1-3; v_call: TRBV10-3; cdr3_length: 14; clone_size: many; cdr3_nt: TGTGCCATCAGTGCACCTCGCTCTGGAAACACCATATATTTT; cdr3_aa: CAISAPRSGNTIYF
d_call: .; j_call: TRBJ2-7; v_call: TRBV7-6; cdr3_length: 13; clone_size: .; cdr3_nt: TGTGCCAGCAGCTTGGAGCTGGCGGACGAGCAGTACTTC; cdr3_aa: CASSLELADEQYF
d_call: .; j_call: TRBJ1-6; v_call: TRBV4-3; cdr3_length: 14; clone_size: few; cdr3_nt: TGCGCCAGCAGCCAAGGTGGGCTGTATGCACCCCTCCACTTT; cdr3_aa: CASSQGGLYAPLHF
d_call: TRBD1; j_call: TRBJ2-3; v_call: TRBV6-5; cdr3_length: 19; clone_size: few; cdr3_nt: TGTGCCAGCAGTTACTCGAAGAATTTCAGGGGGAATTTGTTAGATACGCAGTATTTT; cdr3_aa: CASSYSKNFRGNLLDTQYF
d_call: .; j_call: TRBJ2-1; v_call: TRBV12-3/TRBV12-4; cdr3_length: 15; clone_size: many; cdr3_nt: TGTGCCAGCAGTCCAGGGTACCCTAGGGGCAATGAGCAGTTCTTC; cdr3_aa: CASSPGYPRGNEQFF
d_call: .; j_call: TRBJ2-3; v_call: TRBV11-1; cdr3_length: 13; clone_size: .; cdr3_nt: TGTGCCAGCAGCTTAGTGGGCCCAGATACGCAGTATTTT; cdr3_aa: CASSLVGPDTQYF
d_call: .; j_call: TRBJ1-5; v_call: TRBV2; cdr3_length: 14; clone_size: .; cdr3_nt: TGTGCCAGCATGATGGAGACGGGGAATCAGCCCCAGCATTTT; cdr3_aa: CASMMETGNQPQHF
d_call: .; j_call: TRBJ1-4; v_call: TRBV7-9; cdr3_length: 13; clone_size: .; cdr3_nt: TGTGCCAGCAGCTTAAACGGGAGAGAAAAACTGTTTTTT; cdr3_aa: CASSLNGREKLFF
d_call: .; j_call: TRBJ2-1; v_call: TRBV5-1; cdr3_length: 17; clone_size: .; cdr3_nt: TGCGCCAGCAGCTTGGAACCAGGGGCCACCTTGACAGGTGAGCAGTTCTTC; cdr3_aa: CASSLEPGATLTGEQFF
d_call: .; j_call: TRBJ2-2; v_call: TRBV10-3; cdr3_length: 15; clone_size: many; cdr3_nt: TGTGCCATCAGTGAGTCACAGGGAGGTCCCGGGGAGCTGTTTTTT; cdr3_aa: CAISESQGGPGELFF
d_call: .; j_call: TRBJ2-1; v_call: TRBV15; cdr3_length: 15; clone_size: .; cdr3_nt: TGTGCCACCAGCAGAGATACGGGGGAGAACAATGAGCAGTTCTTC; cdr3_aa: CATSRDTGENNEQFF
d_call: .; j_call: TRBJ1-2; v_call: TRBV7-8; cdr3_length: 16; clone_size: many; cdr3_nt: TGTGCCAGCAGATACGAAGTCGGCAGGAGAAACTATGGCTACACCTTC; cdr3_aa: CASRYEVGRRNYGYTF
d_call: TRBD1; j_call: TRBJ1-4; v_call: TRBV10-2; cdr3_length: 14; clone_size: few; cdr3_nt: TGCGCCAGCAGTAAGAGACAGGGGAATGAAAAACTGTTTTTT; cdr3_aa: CASSKRQGNEKLFF
d_call: .; j_call: TRBJ2-3; v_call: TRBV7-2; cdr3_length: 12; clone_size: .; cdr3_nt: TGTGCCAGCATCCGCTCGGGGTCAGGGTGGTATTTT; cdr3_aa: CASIRSGSGWYF
d_call: .; j_call: TRBJ1-1; v_call: TRBV29-1; cdr3_length: 13; clone_size: few; cdr3_nt: TGCAGCGCCACACAGGGTGCAAACACTGAAGCTTTCTTT; cdr3_aa: CSATQGANTEAFF
d_call: TRBD2; j_call: TRBJ2-3; v_call: TRBV11-2; cdr3_length: 16; clone_size: .; cdr3_nt: TGTGCCAGCAGCTTAGCCTTAGCGGGGGGGGCAGATACGCAGTATTTT; cdr3_aa: CASSLALAGGADTQYF
d_call: TRBD2; j_call: TRBJ2-2; v_call: TRBV2; cdr3_length: 17; clone_size: many; cdr3_nt: TGTGCCAGCAGCGAGGGACTAGCGGGGGCGAACACCGGGGAGCTGTTTTTT; cdr3_aa: CASSEGLAGANTGELFF
d_call: .; j_call: TRBJ1-4; v_call: TRBV5-1; cdr3_length: 14; clone_size: many; cdr3_nt: TGCGCCAGCAGCTATGGGGGGGATAATGAAAAACTGTTTTTT; cdr3_aa: CASSYGGDNEKLFF
d_call: .; j_call: TRBJ2-3; v_call: TRBV7-2; cdr3_length: 13; clone_size: many; cdr3_nt: TGTGCCAGCAGCCGTCTCATCACAGATACGCAGTATTTT; cdr3_aa: CASSRLITDTQYF
d_call: .; j_call: TRBJ2-5; v_call: TRBV2; cdr3_length: 15; clone_size: few; cdr3_nt: TGTGCCAGCTCACCGGATACCTACAAGGATGAGACCCAGTACTTC; cdr3_aa: CASSPDTYKDETQYF
d_call: .; j_call: TRBJ1-6; v_call: TRBV11-2; cdr3_length: 13; clone_size: few; cdr3_nt: TGTGCCAGTGCGGCAGGGTTGAATTCACCCCTCCACTTT; cdr3_aa: CASAAGLNSPLHF
d_call: TRBD1; j_call: TRBJ1-3; v_call: TRBV7-2; cdr3_length: 15; clone_size: few; cdr3_nt: TGTGCCAGCAGCTTCGGGACAGTAGGCGGAAACACCATATATTTT; cdr3_aa: CASSFGTVGGNTIYF
d_call: .; j_call: TRBJ1-2; v_call: TRBV9; cdr3_length: 11; clone_size: few; cdr3_nt: TGTGCCAGCAGGGGCCCCTATGGCTACACCTTC; cdr3_aa: CASRGPYGYTF
d_call: .; j_call: TRBJ1-1; v_call: TRBV4-1; cdr3_length: 17; clone_size: .; cdr3_nt: TGCGCCAGCAGCCAATCTATGCAGGGTTTGTTAATCACTGAAGCTTTCTTT; cdr3_aa: CASSQSMQGLLITEAFF
d_call: .; j_call: TRBJ1-1; v_call: TRBV4-3; cdr3_length: 13; clone_size: many; cdr3_nt: TGCGCCAGCAGCCAAGACAGAGGCACTGAAGCTTTCTTT; cdr3_aa: CASSQDRGTEAFF
d_call: .; j_call: TRBJ2-3; v_call: TRBV5-6; cdr3_length: 17; clone_size: .; cdr3_nt: TGTGCCAGCAGCATATGGACAGGAGGGCCTAGCACAGATACGCAGTATTTT; cdr3_aa: CASSIWTGGPSTDTQYF
d_call: .; j_call: TRBJ2-6; v_call: TRBV5-5; cdr3_length: 17; clone_size: many; cdr3_nt: TGTGCCAGCAGCTTAGCGGTATTAGCCTCTGGGGCCAACGTCCTGACTTTC; cdr3_aa: CASSLAVLASGANVLTF
d_call: .; j_call: TRBJ1-4; v_call: TRBV5-6; cdr3_length: 15; clone_size: few; cdr3_nt: TGTGCCAGCAGCCTCCGGAAAGGGCCTAATGAAAAACTGTTTTTT; cdr3_aa: CASSLRKGPNEKLFF
d_call: .; j_call: TRBJ1-2; v_call: TRBV25-1; cdr3_length: 15; clone_size: few; cdr3_nt: TGTGCCAGCAGTGGTCTAAAGGTGAAAAGCTATGGCTACACCTTC; cdr3_aa: CASSGLKVKSYGYTF
d_call: .; j_call: TRBJ2-1; v_call: TRBV15; cdr3_length: 13; clone_size: .; cdr3_nt: TGTGCCACCAGCAGAGTTCCCCAGGCTGAGCAGTTCTTC; cdr3_aa: CATSRVPQAEQFF
d_call: TRBD2; j_call: TRBJ2-1; v_call: TRBV11-3; cdr3_length: 20; clone_size: many; cdr3_nt: TGTGCCAGCAGCTCCTGGACTAGCGGGGGGGCGGAGTACAGGCCAATGGAGCAGTTCTTC; cdr3_aa: CASSSWTSGGAEYRPMEQFF
d_call: .; j_call: TRBJ1-2; v_call: TRBV5-1; cdr3_length: 14; clone_size: .; cdr3_nt: TGCGCCAGCAGCTTGGAGCCAGCTAACTATGGCTACACCTTC; cdr3_aa: CASSLEPANYGYTF
d_call: .; j_call: TRBJ2-5; v_call: TRBV6-2/TRBV6-3; cdr3_length: 15; clone_size: .; cdr3_nt: TGTGCCAGCAGCAACAGGGGTCCCACCGGGGGGACCCAGTACTTC; cdr3_aa: CASSNRGPTGGTQYF
d_call: .; j_call: TRBJ2-6; v_call: TRBV7-3; cdr3_length: 15; clone_size: few; cdr3_nt: TGTGCCAGCAGCTCCCGTAACTCTGGGGCCAACGTCCTGACTTTC; cdr3_aa: CASSSRNSGANVLTF
d_call: TRBD1; j_call: TRBJ2-3; v_call: TRBV10-3; cdr3_length: 15; clone_size: many; cdr3_nt: TGTGCCATCAGACAGGGACAGCCTCTCACAGATACGCAGTATTTT; cdr3_aa: CAIRQGQPLTDTQYF